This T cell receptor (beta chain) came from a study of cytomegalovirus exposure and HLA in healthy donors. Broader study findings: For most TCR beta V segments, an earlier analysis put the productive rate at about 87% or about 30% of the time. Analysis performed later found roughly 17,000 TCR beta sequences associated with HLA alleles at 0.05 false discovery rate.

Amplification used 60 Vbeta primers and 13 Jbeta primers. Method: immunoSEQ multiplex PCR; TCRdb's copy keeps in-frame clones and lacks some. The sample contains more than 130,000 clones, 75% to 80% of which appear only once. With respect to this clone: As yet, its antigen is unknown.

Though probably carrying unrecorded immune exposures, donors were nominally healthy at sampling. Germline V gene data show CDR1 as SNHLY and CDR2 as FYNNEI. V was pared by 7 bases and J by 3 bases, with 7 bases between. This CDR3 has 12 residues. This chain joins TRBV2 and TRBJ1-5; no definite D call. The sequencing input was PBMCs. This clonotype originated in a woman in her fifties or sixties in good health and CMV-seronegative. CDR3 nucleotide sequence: TGTGCCAGCACAGGAACCAATCAGCCCCAGCATTTT. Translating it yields CASTGTNQPQHF.